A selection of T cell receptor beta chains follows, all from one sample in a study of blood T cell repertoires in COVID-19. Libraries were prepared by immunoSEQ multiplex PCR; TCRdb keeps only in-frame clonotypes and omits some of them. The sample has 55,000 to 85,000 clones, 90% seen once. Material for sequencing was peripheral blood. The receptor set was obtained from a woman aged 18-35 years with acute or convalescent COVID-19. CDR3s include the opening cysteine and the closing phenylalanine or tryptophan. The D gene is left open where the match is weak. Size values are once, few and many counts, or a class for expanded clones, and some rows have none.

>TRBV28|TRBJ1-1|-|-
CASRKTPPLIF
TGTGCCAGCAGAAAAACACCTCCGTTGATCTTT
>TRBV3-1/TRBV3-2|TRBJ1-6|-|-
CASSQQGINSPLHF
TGTGCCAGCAGCCAACAGGGGATTAATTCACCCCTCCACTTT
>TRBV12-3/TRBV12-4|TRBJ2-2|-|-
CASSHHTGELFF
TGTGCCAGCAGCCATCATACCGGGGAGCTGTTTTTT
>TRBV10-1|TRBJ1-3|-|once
CASRDPEVLPLSGNTIYF
TGCGCCAGCAGAGACCCGGAGGTCCTACCCCTCTCTGGAAACACCATATATTTT
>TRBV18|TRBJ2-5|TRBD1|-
CASSPLPGQKETQYF
TGTGCCAGCTCACCACTACCGGGACAGAAAGAGACCCAGTACTTC
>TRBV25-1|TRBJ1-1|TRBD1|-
CASSEGQGNTEAFF
TGTGCCAGCAGTGAAGGACAGGGGAACACTGAAGCTTTCTTT
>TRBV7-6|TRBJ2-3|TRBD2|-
CASSLAGGADTQYF
TGTGCCAGCAGCTTAGCGGGAGGGGCAGATACGCAGTATTTT
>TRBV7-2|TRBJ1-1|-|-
CASSLQNEAFF
TGTGCCAGCAGCTTACAGAATGAAGCTTTCTTT
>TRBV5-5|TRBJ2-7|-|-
CASSLVGRGYEQYF
TGTGCCAGCAGCTTGGTCGGCAGGGGCTACGAGCAGTACTTC
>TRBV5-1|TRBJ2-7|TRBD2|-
CASSAAFAGVDEQYF
TGCGCCAGCAGCGCGGCCTTCGCGGGAGTGGACGAGCAGTACTTC
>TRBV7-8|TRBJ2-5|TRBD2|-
CASSPSGGLGETQYF
TGTGCCAGCAGTCCGAGCGGGGGGCTAGGAGAGACCCAGTACTTC
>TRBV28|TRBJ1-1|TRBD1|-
CASTLTGGEAFF
TGTGCCAGCACCCTTACAGGGGGTGAAGCTTTCTTT
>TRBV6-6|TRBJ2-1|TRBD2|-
CASSYGREPEQFF
TGTGCCAGCAGTTACGGGCGGGAGCCTGAGCAGTTCTTC
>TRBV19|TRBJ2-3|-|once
CASSPGDSSEDTQYF
TGTGCCAGTAGTCCGGGGGACTCGAGTGAGGATACGCAGTATTTT
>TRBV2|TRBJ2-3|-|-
CASSEHLAVTDTQYF
TGTGCCAGCAGTGAACATTTAGCTGTCACAGATACGCAGTATTTT
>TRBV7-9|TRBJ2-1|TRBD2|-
CASSLAGTSGSSYNEQFF
TGTGCCAGCAGCTTAGCGGGAACTAGCGGCAGCTCCTACAATGAGCAGTTCTTC
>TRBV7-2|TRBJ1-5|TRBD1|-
CASSLGTGGRQPQHF
TGTGCCAGCAGCTTGGGGACAGGGGGCCGTCAGCCCCAGCATTTT
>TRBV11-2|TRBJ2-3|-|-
CASSLEQIPTDTQYF
TGTGCCAGCAGCTTAGAACAGATCCCCACAGATACGCAGTATTTT
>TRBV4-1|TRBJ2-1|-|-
CASSQSGLLLNEQFF
TGCGCCAGCAGCCAATCGGGACTGCTTCTGAATGAGCAGTTCTTC
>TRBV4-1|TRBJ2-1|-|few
CASSQRRGAGYNEQFF
TGCGCCAGCAGCCAACGACGGGGGGCCGGCTACAATGAGCAGTTCTTC
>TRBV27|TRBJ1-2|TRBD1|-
CASSLRQGIYGYTF
TGTGCCAGCAGTCTCCGACAGGGGATCTATGGCTACACCTTC
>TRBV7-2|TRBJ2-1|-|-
CASSLLSVAGSSLREQFF
TGTGCCAGCAGCTTATTGAGTGTGGCGGGGTCCTCTCTCCGCGAGCAGTTCTTC
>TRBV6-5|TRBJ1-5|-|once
CASSTTVEVQPQHF
TGTGCCAGCAGTACCACGGTCGAGGTCCAGCCCCAGCATTTT
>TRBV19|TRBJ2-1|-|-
CASSRKGDEQFF
TGTGCCAGTAGTAGAAAGGGGGATGAGCAGTTCTTC
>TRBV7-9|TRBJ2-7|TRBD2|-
CASSLGGLAGSYEQYF
TGTGCCAGCAGCTTAGGGGGACTAGCGGGGTCCTACGAGCAGTACTTC
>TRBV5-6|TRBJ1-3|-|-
CASSSDSSGNTIYF
TGTGCCAGCAGCTCGGACAGCTCTGGAAACACCATATATTTT
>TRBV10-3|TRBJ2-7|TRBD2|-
CAISDLAASSYEQYF
TGTGCCATCAGTGACCTAGCGGCGAGCTCCTACGAGCAGTACTTC
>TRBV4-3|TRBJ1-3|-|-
CASSQAWSSGNTIYF
TGCGCCAGCAGCCAAGCCTGGAGCTCTGGAAACACCATATATTTT
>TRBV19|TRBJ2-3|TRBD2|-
CATASGTSGGHTQYF
TGTGCCACCGCCAGCGGGACTAGCGGGGGCCATACGCAGTATTTT
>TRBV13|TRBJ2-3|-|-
CASSLGLATDTQYF
TGTGCCAGCAGCTTAGGCCTAGCGACAGATACGCAGTATTTT
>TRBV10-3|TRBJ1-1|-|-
CAISDYAEEGREAFF
TGTGCCATCAGTGACTACGCAGAGGAGGGCCGGGAAGCTTTCTTT
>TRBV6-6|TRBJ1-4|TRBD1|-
CASSSRQGLAEKLFF
TGTGCCAGCAGTTCAAGACAGGGGCTGGCTGAAAAACTGTTTTTT
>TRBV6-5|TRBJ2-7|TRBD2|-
CASRPTSGSSYEQYF
TGTGCCAGCAGGCCCACTAGCGGGAGCTCCTACGAGCAGTACTTC
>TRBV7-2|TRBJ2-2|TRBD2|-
CASSLEGSGSDGELFF
TGTGCCAGCAGCTTAGAGGGGAGCGGGAGTGACGGGGAGCTGTTTTTT
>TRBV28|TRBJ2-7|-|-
CASRVDRLYEQYF
TGTGCCAGCAGAGTGGACAGACTCTACGAGCAGTACTTC
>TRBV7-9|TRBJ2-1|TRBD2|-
CASSRLAGGYNEQFF
TGTGCCAGCAGCAGACTAGCGGGAGGGTACAATGAGCAGTTCTTC
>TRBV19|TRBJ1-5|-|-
CASRTRQANQPQHF
TGTGCCAGTAGGACCAGACAAGCCAATCAGCCCCAGCATTTT
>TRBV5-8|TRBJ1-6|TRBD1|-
CASRRTGGLESSPLHF
TGTGCCAGCAGACGGACAGGGGGCCTCGAAAGTTCACCCCTCCACTTT
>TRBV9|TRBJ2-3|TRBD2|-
CASSFVAGDTDTQYF
TGTGCCAGCAGCTTTGTAGCGGGGGACACAGATACGCAGTATTTT
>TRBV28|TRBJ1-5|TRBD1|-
CASSLDRTGTNQPQHF
TGTGCCAGCAGTTTAGACAGGACAGGTACAAATCAGCCCCAGCATTTT
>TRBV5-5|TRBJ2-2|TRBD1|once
CASSPDRDRGLAGELFF
TGTGCCAGCAGCCCAGACCGGGACAGGGGGCTCGCCGGGGAGCTGTTTTTT
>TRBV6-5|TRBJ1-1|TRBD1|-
CASSPRQGKGTEAFF
TGTGCCAGCAGTCCAAGACAGGGAAAAGGTACTGAAGCTTTCTTT
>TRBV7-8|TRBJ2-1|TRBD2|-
CASSSSGGYNEQFF
TGTGCCAGCAGCTCAAGCGGGGGTTATAATGAGCAGTTCTTC
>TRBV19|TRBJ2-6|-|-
CASSMDRSGANVLTF
TGTGCCAGTAGTATGGACAGATCTGGGGCCAACGTCCTGACTTTC
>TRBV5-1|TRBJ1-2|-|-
CASSFEGARNYGYTF
TGCGCCAGCAGCTTTGAAGGGGCTCGAAACTATGGCTACACCTTC
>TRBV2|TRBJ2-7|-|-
CASSDLAIPGVQYF
TGTGCCAGCAGTGATCTAGCGATTCCGGGGGTACAGTACTTC
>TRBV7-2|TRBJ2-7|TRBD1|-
CASSPERDRVMDTYEQYF
TGTGCCAGCAGCCCAGAGAGGGACAGGGTGATGGACACCTACGAGCAGTACTTC
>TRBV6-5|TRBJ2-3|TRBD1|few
CASSPDRVSDTQYF
TGTGCCAGCAGCCCCGACAGGGTTTCAGATACGCAGTATTTT
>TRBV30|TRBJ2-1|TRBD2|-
CAWSLSLTSGENNEQFF
TGTGCCTGGAGTCTATCCCTGACTAGCGGGGAAAACAATGAGCAGTTCTTC
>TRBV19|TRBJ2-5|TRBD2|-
CASSIAGGQETQYF
TGTGCCAGTAGTATAGCGGGGGGCCAAGAGACCCAGTACTTC
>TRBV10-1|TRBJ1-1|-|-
CASSDGVSTEAFF
TGCGCCAGCAGTGACGGGGTGTCCACTGAAGCTTTCTTT
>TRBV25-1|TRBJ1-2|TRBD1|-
CASSAGQGRRDNGYTF
TGTGCCAGCAGTGCGGGACAGGGGCGGAGAGACAATGGCTACACCTTC
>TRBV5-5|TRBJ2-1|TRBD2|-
CASSLAWREGNEQFF
TGTGCCAGCAGCTTGGCGTGGCGGGAGGGAAATGAGCAGTTCTTC
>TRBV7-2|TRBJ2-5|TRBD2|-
CASSLEGSGRKETQYF
TGTGCCAGCAGCTTAGAAGGTAGCGGGAGAAAAGAGACCCAGTACTTC
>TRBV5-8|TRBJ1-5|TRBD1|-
CASSLGQGGRNQPQHF
TGTGCCAGCAGCTTAGGACAGGGAGGTCGCAATCAGCCCCAGCATTTT
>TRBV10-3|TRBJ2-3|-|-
CAISAGSTDTQYF
TGTGCCATCAGTGCGGGGAGCACAGATACGCAGTATTTT